This record covers a single T cell receptor (beta chain). Its antigen is undetermined. The entry originates in a study of cytomegalovirus exposure and HLA in healthy donors. Study-level findings and limits: Reportedly, cytomegalovirus status was diagnosed with high sensitivity and specificity.

Deletions cut 6 bases from V and 8 bases from J, with 13 bases between. Germline lookup yields CDR1 MDHEN and CDR2 SYDVKM. CDR3 length: 12 residues. Profiling relied on immunoSEQ multiplex PCR, and the TCRdb table lists in-frame clones only, not all of them. Of approximately 60,000 clones listed, around 90% are singletons. Sequencing was performed on PBMCs. The TCR was taken from a man aged 18-30 years in good health and CMV-seronegative. This chain uses TRBV28 with TRBJ1-1; no reliable D call. This CDR3 is CASSDRRAEAFF. For the CDR3, the DNA is TGTGCCAGCAGCGACCGGAGGGCGGAAGCTTTCTTT. The complete variable domain, with remaining parts taken from reference TRBV28 and TRBJ1-1, reads DVKVTQSSRYLVKRTGEKVFLECVQDMDHENMFWYRQDPGLGLRLIYFSYDVKMKEKGDIPEGYSVSREKKERFSLILESASTNQTSMYLCASSDRRAEAFFGQGTRLTVV.